This TCR beta chain was recorded in a study of neoadjuvant nivolumab and ipilimumab in lung cancer. Study details: Nivolumab 3 mg/kg was given days 1, 15 and 29, plus ipilimumab 1 mg/kg day 1 in combination. Study results and caveats: From pretherapy to surgery, tumor richness and clonality rose with dual therapy. A small number of samples were TCR sequenced. TCR richness and clonality were higher in tumors than adjacent uninvolved lung.

Sequencing was performed with immunoSEQ multiplex PCR; in TCRdb, only in-frame clones are kept and a portion is missing. The sample records 44,000 or so clones, approximately 90% being singletons. This clone was detected only once. Its antigen remains unidentified. The clonotype was recovered from an adult with non-small cell lung cancer. Some clones in this sample may be carry-over from other donors' samples. The source material was blood, sampled before neoadjuvant nivolumab, alone or with ipilimumab.

CDR3 nucleotides: TGTGCCAGCAGCTTAGCAGGGGTCCCCTATGGCTACACCTTC. Its translation is CASSLAGVPYGYTF. V usage is TRBV7-2 and J usage is TRBJ1-2, with D tentatively TRBD1 (5 bases). Germline V gene data show CDR1 as SGHTA and CDR2 as FQGNSA. The CDR3 contains 14 residues. V lost 0 bases and J lost 4, with 9 bases in between.